The next 18 T cell receptor beta chains were all read from a single sample in a study of OX40 agonist ivuxolimab in advanced cancers. This table comes from immunoSEQ multiplex PCR, and its TCRdb copy is limited to in-frame clones, with some not included. The sample holds about 72,000 clones; approximately 84% are singletons and the top ten take 5%. The sequencing used CD4+ or CD8+ T cells sorted from blood, collected in a trial of the OX40 agonist ivuxolimab. Receptor source: an adult with an advanced solid tumor such as melanoma, head and neck, liver or kidney cancer.

This clone was seen once. CDR3 amino acids: CSIREAQNIQYF. CDR3 coding DNA: TGCAGCATCCGGGAGGCCCAAAACATTCAGTACTTC. V usage is TRBV29-1 and J usage is TRBJ2-4, with 7 bases aligning to TRBD2. V shed 8 bases and J 5 bases; nucleotides not matched to a gene: 6. Germline assignment: CDR1 SQVTM and CDR2 ANQGSEA. The CDR3 is 12 residues long. Combining the CDR3 with reference TRBV29-1 and TRBJ2-4 gives the whole variable domain SAVISQKPSRDICQRGTSLTIQCQVDSQVTMMFWYRQQPGQSLTLIATANQGSEATYESGFVIDKFPISRPNLTFSTLTVSNMSPEDSSIYLCSIREAQNIQYFGAGTRLSVL.

This clone was detected once. The genes are TRBV5-5 and TRBJ1-1; D gene unclear. V lost 0 bases, J lost 3 bases, and 6 bases lay in between. The CDR3 totals 13 residues. Germline V lookup: CDR1 SGHKS, CDR2 YYEKEE (reference sequence). This CDR3 is CASSLAQDTEAFF. Written as DNA, the CDR3 is TGTGCCAGCAGCTTGGCCCAGGACACTGAAGCTTTCTTT.

CDR3 loop: CASSLWGIITGELFF. CDR3 DNA: TGTGCCAGCAGCTTGTGGGGAATAATCACCGGGGAGCTGTTTTTT. The chain links TRBV7-2 to TRBJ2-2; D unresolved. Germline V gene sequence: CDR1 SGHTA, CDR2 FQGNSA. This CDR3 region has 15 residues. V gave up 3 bases and J gave up 4 bases, with 12 bases separating them. Full variable domain (missing parts from reference TRBV7-2 and TRBJ2-2): GAGVSQSPSNKVTEKGKDVELRCDPISGHTALYWYRQSLGQGLEFLIYFQGNSAPDKSGLPSDRFSAERTGGSVSTLTIQRTQQEDSAVYLCASSLWGIITGELFFGEGSRLTVL.

This clone was detected only a few times. The V and J genes are TRBV4-1 and TRBJ2-7; 15 bases line up with TRBD2. V shed 1 base and J 8 bases; nucleotides not matched to a gene: 6. Germline V gene lookup returns CDR1 MGHRA and CDR2 YSYEKL. The CDR3 sequence is 16 residues long. As DNA, the CDR3 is TGCGCCAGCAGCCAAGGGACTAGCGGGGGGGCTTATCAGCAGTACTTC. Its translation is CASSQGTSGGAYQQYF.

This chain uses TRBV7-2 with TRBJ2-7; 10 bases are shared with TRBD1. Germline V gene lookup returns CDR1 SGHTA and CDR2 FQGNSA. The length of the CDR3 is 16 residues. The V and J ends lost 2 bases and 6 bases, in that order; junction bases with no gene match: 10. DNA for the CDR3: TGTGCCAGCAGCTTAATTCATGGGACAGGGGCCGTCGAGCAGTACTTC. This codes for CASSLIHGTGAVEQYF.

J is TRBJ2-1 and V is TRBV7-3; D gene unclear. Germline assignment: CDR1 SGHTA and CDR2 FQGTGA. Between the trimmed V and J ends, which lost 5 bases and 6 bases, there was a span of 17 bases. This CDR3 region has 15 residues. The DNA of the CDR3 is TGTGCCAGCAGCCCCCACGGCCGTGGGTCCAATGAGCAGTTCTTC. It yields the protein CASSPHGRGSNEQFF.

The J gene is TRBJ2-3, the V gene TRBV4-1, with 10 bases lining up with TRBD2. Germline V lookup: CDR1 MGHRA, CDR2 YSYEKL. This CDR3 is built from 19 residues. The ends lost 1 base at V and 4 bases at J; junction bases unmatched: 14. The CDR3 loop is CASSQALAGVKGEADTQYF. CDR3 coding DNA: TGCGCCAGCAGCCAAGCTCTAGCGGGAGTTAAAGGGGAGGCAGATACGCAGTATTTT.

V usage is TRBV19 and J usage is TRBJ2-7; unclear D gene. In germline, CDR1 is LNHDA, CDR2 SQIVND (reference sequence). The V end lost 3 bases, the J end lost 5 bases, and 14 bases lay between the germline ends. CDR3 length equals 14 residues. The CDR3 here is CASSMALGRDEQYF. CDR3 bases: TGTGCCAGTAGTATGGCACTTGGACGTGACGAGCAGTACTTC. Drawing the rest from reference TRBV19 and TRBJ2-7, the complete variable domain is DGGITQSPKYLFRKEGQNVTLSCEQNLNHDAMYWYRQDPGQGLRLIYYSQIVNDFQKGDIAEGYSVSREKKESFPLTVTSAQKNPTAFYLCASSMALGRDEQYFGPGTRLTVT.

The chain carries TRBV14 and TRBJ2-5; possibly TRBD1 for D (6 bases). Germline lookup yields CDR1 SGHDN and CDR2 FVKESK. CDR3 length: 15 residues. Deletions cut 4 bases from V and 2 bases from J, with 14 bases between. CDR3 nucleotide sequence: TGTGCCAGCAGCCCGACACAGGGCTCGCAAGAGACCCAGTACTTC. Translating it yields CASSPTQGSQETQYF.

This sequence joins TRBV7-6 and TRBJ2-7; 9 nucleotides match TRBD2. V shed 2 bases and J 4 bases; nucleotides not matched to a gene: 9. CDR1 is SGHVS, CDR2 FNYEAQ, per germline. The CDR3 covers 16 residues. For the CDR3, the DNA is TGTGCCAGCAGCTTAAGTGGTGGTAGCGGGGGTTACGAGCAGTACTTC. Amino acid sequence: CASSLSGGSGGYEQYF.

The J gene is TRBJ1-2, the V gene TRBV5-5; D gene unclear. In germline, CDR1 is SGHKS, CDR2 YYEKEE (reference sequence). The CDR3 is 15 amino acids. Deletions cut 2 bases from V and 0 bases from J, with 11 bases between. Here the CDR3 DNA reads TGTGCCAGCAGCTTAAGCCACGCATCTAACTATGGCTACACCTTC. Translating it yields CASSLSHASNYGYTF.

The J gene is TRBJ2-3, the V gene TRBV11-3, with no clear D. The germline gives CDR1 SGHNT, CDR2 YENEEA. V was cut by 1 base and J by 6 bases, with 8 bases left in between. This CDR3 has 13 amino acids. The CDR3 coding sequence is TGTGCCAGCAGCTTAGGAGTTAGCGATACGCAGTATTTT. It is translated as CASSLGVSDTQYF.

This CDR3 reads CASSQQELKGETQYF. In nucleotides, the CDR3 is TGTGCCAGCAGCCAACAGGAGCTGAAGGGAGAGACCCAGTACTTC. The chain has TRBV7-2 and TRBJ2-5; D is perhaps TRBD1 (5 bases). V lost 5 bases and J lost 4, with 17 bases in between. Per germline, CDR1 SGHTA and CDR2 FQGNSA. The CDR3 covers 15 residues. Filled out from reference TRBV7-2 and TRBJ2-5, the complete variable domain reads GAGVSQSPSNKVTEKGKDVELRCDPISGHTALYWYRQSLGQGLEFLIYFQGNSAPDKSGLPSDRFSAERTGGSVSTLTIQRTQQEDSAVYLCASSQQELKGETQYFGPGTRLLVL.

The V call is TRBV18, the J call TRBJ2-1; either TRBD1 or TRBD2 may fit D (5 bases each). Trimming cost V 3 bases and J 8 bases, with 8 bases left between them. Germline V gene lookup returns CDR1 KGHSH and CDR2 LQKENI. CDR3 length equals 12 residues. CDR3 sequence: CASSPRGDEQFF. The CDR3 DNA follows: TGTGCCAGCTCACCCCGAGGGGATGAGCAGTTCTTC.

J is TRBJ1-3 and V is TRBV7-6, with D possibly matching TRBD1 (5 bases). The ends were cut back, 3 bases at V and 4 bases at J, with 10 bases in the middle. Germline CDR1 reads SGHVS; CDR2 reads FNYEAQ. CDR3 size: 14 residues. DNA for the CDR3: TGTGCCAGCAGCTTTGGGACTGCAGGAAACACCATATATTTT. Translation gives CASSFGTAGNTIYF.

The chain recombines TRBV7-8 with TRBJ2-5, with D unresolved. Germline lookup yields CDR1 SGHVS and CDR2 FQNEAQ. The CDR3 loop spans 15 amino acids. V was trimmed by 3 bases and J by 5 bases, leaving 16 bases between them. The CDR3 region is CASSFQLAPRETQYF. The CDR3 DNA reads as TGTGCCAGCAGCTTTCAACTCGCCCCCAGGGAGACCCAGTACTTC.

The chain uses TRBV25-1 and TRBJ1-6; D remains unclear. This CDR3 has 16 amino acids. Deletions cut 1 base from V and 1 base from J, with 8 bases between. Germline assignment: CDR1 MGHDK and CDR2 SYGVNS. Here the CDR3 DNA reads TGTGCCAGCAGTGAATCTGCAGAGTCCTATAATTCACCCCTCCACTTT. Its translation is CASSESAESYNSPLHF.

This clone has just one count. DNA of the CDR3: TGTGCCAGCAGCTTAGGGACCGTCAATGAGCAGTTCTTC. Amino acids: CASSLGTVNEQFF. V usage is TRBV7-9 and J usage is TRBJ2-1; D is unclear. Trimming stripped 1 base from V and 6 bases from J, with 7 bases between. The CDR3 extends over 13 amino acids. CDR1 is SEHNR, CDR2 FQNEAQ, per germline (reference sequence).